There are many counts of the clone carrying this T cell receptor beta chain. As yet, its antigen is unknown. The junction departs from germline at one end; a sequencing error may be responsible. It was with a sample-barcoded 5' primer and a J-beta primer mix that a second PCR of roughly 7 to 12 cycles was run. TCRdb fed the 5' RACE reads into MiXCR, producing one record per CDR3 protein. Of more than 800,000 distinct CDR3 sequences in the sample, more than 25% are singletons; the top ten hold around 15%. Per individual sample, total RNA of at least 6 micrograms was extracted. This sample is part of a study of blood T cells in healthy people across ages. The CDR3 loop spans 13 amino acids. Germline V CDR1 and CDR2: SEHNR, FQNEAQ (reference sequence). Study observations and caveats: Among T cells, TCR beta diversity per million cells dropped roughly linearly as age rose. Not knowing donor CMV status may have confounded expanded clonotype changes. Diversity estimated from one million T cells was considered an underestimate.

This TCR came from a woman older than 75 in good health. Sequenced input: blood. The V call is TRBV7-9, the J call TRBJ2-5; no reliable D call. This CDR3 is CASILHADETQYF. CDR3 nucleotide sequence: TGTGCCAGCATCTTACACGCCGATGAGACCCAGTACTTC.